This TCR beta chain was captured by sequencing in a study of Graves' ophthalmopathy and Graves' hyperthyroidism. General observations from the study: Most clonotypes expanded in thyroid above 0.001 frequency were present in blood too.

Amplification from RNA transcripts yielded the TCR beta CDR3 regions. First-round RT-PCR employed HTBI primers, with a second-round multiplex PCR after it. TCRdb analysed the multiplex PCR reads with MiXCR anew, one entry per CDR3 protein. This table holds around 670,000 distinct CDR3 sequences, 40% found once. Regarding this clonotype: Its antigen is not identified.

V lost 2 bases to trimming and J lost 1 base, with 15 bases between them. Germline V gene sequence: CDR1 LNHNV, CDR2 YYDKDF (reference sequence). The CDR3 is 17 residues long. Sequencing was carried out using peripheral blood. This receptor was obtained from an adult man with Graves' ophthalmopathy. The chain recombines TRBV15 with TRBJ1-5; no definite D call. Written as DNA, the CDR3 is TGTGCCACCAGCAGATCGGGCAACTTGATGAGCAATCAGCCCCAGCATTTT. Translated: CATSRSGNLMSNQPQHF.